Presented here are 5 T cell receptor beta chains from one specimen sequenced in a study of shared clonotypes between healthy human individuals. This table comes from immunoSEQ multiplex PCR, and its TCRdb copy is limited to in-frame clones, with some not included. The top ten hold around 0.33% of the sample, which has more than 1.2 million clones, 98% seen once. Material for sequencing was naive CD4+ T cells sorted from blood. Sample subset: CD45RA+ positively selected. The receptors were gathered from a man between 25 and 39 years old in good health.

The rearrangement joins TRBV11-2 to TRBJ2-7; a possible D gene is TRBD1 (5 bases). CDR3 length: 14 residues. V was pared by 2 bases and J by 2 bases, with 10 bases between. In germline, CDR1 is SGHAT, CDR2 FQNNGV. CDR3 in amino acids: CASSLRGAPYEQYF. The CDR3, as DNA: TGTGCCAGCAGCTTACGTGGGGCTCCCTACGAGCAGTACTTC.

The chain combines TRBV15 with TRBJ1-1; TRBD1 matches 12 bases. The CDR3 has 17 amino acids. Germline V CDR1 and CDR2: LNHNV, YYDKDF (reference sequence). Germline trimming cut 4 bases from V and 7 bases from J; bases unmatched to any gene: 13. The CDR3, as DNA: TGTGCCACCAGCACTACGGGACAGGGGGCACGGTTGAATGAAGCTTTCTTT. This encodes CATSTTGQGARLNEAFF.

The chain uses TRBV11-2 and TRBJ2-7; D might be TRBD2 (6 bases). This CDR3 is 14 amino acids long. V lost 3 bases to trimming and J lost 9 bases, with 18 bases between them. The germline CDR1 and CDR2 sequences are SGHAT and FQNNGV. The CDR3 region is CASSLDHGRFGQYF. The CDR3 DNA sequence: TGTGCCAGCAGCTTGGATCACGGGAGATTCGGGCAGTACTTC.

V and J are TRBV6-1 and TRBJ2-5; 7 nucleotides line up with TRBD2. The CDR3 spans 13 residues. J lost 12 bases, V lost 6 bases, and 13 bases had no gene match. CDR1 MNHNS and CDR2 SASEGT come from the germline V gene. The CDR3 loop reads CASSESGLPYEYF. The CDR3, as DNA: TGTGCCAGCAGCGAATCGGGACTACCTTATGAGTACTTC.

As concerns this clone: In the same sample, other DNA sequences code for this CDR3. The V call is TRBV28, the J call TRBJ2-3; D unresolved. The V and J ends lost 4 bases and 1 base respectively, with 3 bases between them. The CDR3 is 12 amino acids. CDR1 is MDHEN and CDR2 is SYDVKM in the germline V gene. The CDR3 here is CASSSRTDTQYF. CDR3 in DNA: TGTGCCAGCAGTTCCCGCACAGATACGCAGTATTTT.